This is a list of T cell receptor beta chains from one sample in a study of T-cell memory formation after mild COVID-19. MiXCR was run by TCRdb on the 5' RACE reads, yielding one entry per CDR3 protein. The sample has roughly 48,000 distinct CDR3 sequences, less than 35% seen once. The sample was PBMCs or a T cell subset sorted from them (not recorded which). All receptors derive from a man aged 18 to 35 who had mild COVID-19 (a few samples of this study predate the infection). Cell type and time point are not known. CDR3s include the opening cysteine and the closing phenylalanine or tryptophan. The D gene is left open where the match is weak. Not all rows give a size; the values are once, few, many and, for expanded clones, a class.

D gene	V gene	clone size	J gene	CDR3 DNA	CDR3 protein
NA	TRBV7-2	NA	TRBJ2-3	TGTGCCAGCAGCTACCGTAGGGGGGGAGGGCCGTCAGATACGCAGTATTTT	CASSYRRGGGPSDTQYF
NA	TRBV27	NA	TRBJ2-3	TGTGCCAGCAGTTTTTATAATGCAGATACGCAGTATTTT	CASSFYNADTQYF
NA	TRBV10-3	NA	TRBJ1-6	TGTGCCATCAGTGAGGGGGGCGGTTCACCCCTCCACTTT	CAISEGGGSPLHF
NA	TRBV5-1	few	TRBJ2-7	TGCGCCAGCAGCTTGGTTGGAGTCTACGAGCAGTACTTC	CASSLVGVYEQYF
TRBD2	TRBV3-1	NA	TRBJ2-4	TGTGCCAGCAGCCATGGACCGGGACTAGCGGGGTATCAGTACTTC	CASSHGPGLAGYQYF
NA	TRBV4-3	NA	TRBJ1-1	TGCGCCAGCAGCCAACTTCGGGGGAACACTGAAGCTTTCTTT	CASSQLRGNTEAFF
TRBD1	TRBV6-5	many	TRBJ1-4	TGTGCCAGCAGTTACTTGACAGGGGCGGGAAAACTGTTTTTT	CASSYLTGAGKLFF
NA	TRBV4-3	NA	TRBJ2-1	TGCGCCAGCAGCCAAGATTATTCCGGGAACTACAATGAGCAGTTCTTC	CASSQDYSGNYNEQFF
TRBD1	TRBV29-1	few	TRBJ2-7	TGCAGCGTCTTGACAGGGATCCCCTCCTACGAGCAGTACTTC	CSVLTGIPSYEQYF
NA	TRBV5-1	NA	TRBJ2-5	TGCGCCAGCAGCTTGGGGAATGGAGAAGAGACCCAGTACTTC	CASSLGNGEETQYF
NA	TRBV5-5	NA	TRBJ2-2	TGTGCCAGCAGCTTGATTACAGGGACCGGGGAGCTGTTTTTT	CASSLITGTGELFF
NA	TRBV9	few	TRBJ2-5	TGTGCCAGCAGCTCCCCAGGCGGGGCAGAGACCCAGTACTTC	CASSSPGGAETQYF
TRBD2	TRBV9	NA	TRBJ2-1	TGTGCCAGCAGCGTAGTGGTGACTAGCGGGGGCAATTACAATGAGCAGTTCTTC	CASSVVVTSGGNYNEQFF
NA	TRBV6-2/TRBV6-3	few	TRBJ2-3	TGTGCCAGCAGTTACAGTTCGGGGGCTACGCAGTATTTT	CASSYSSGATQYF
TRBD1	TRBV6-5	NA	TRBJ2-3	TGTGCCAGCACCCAGGACAGGGGGCACGCAGATACGCAGTATTTT	CASTQDRGHADTQYF
TRBD2	TRBV12-3/TRBV12-4	once	TRBJ2-3	TGTGCCAGCAGTCCGGCGAGACTAGCGAACACAGATACGCAGTATTTT	CASSPARLANTDTQYF
NA	TRBV6-2/TRBV6-3	NA	TRBJ2-3	TGTGCCAGCAGTTACTCCGTGGGCTCTAGCACAGATACGCAGTATTTT	CASSYSVGSSTDTQYF
TRBD2	TRBV6-5	NA	TRBJ2-3	TGTGCCAGCAGTTACTCGAGGCCTAGCGGGGTTAGAGATACGCAGTATTTT	CASSYSRPSGVRDTQYF
NA	TRBV27	once	TRBJ2-2	TGTGCCAGCAGACCGCGCAGGGGCTCCGGGGAGCTGTTTTTT	CASRPRRGSGELFF
TRBD2	TRBV6-4	many	TRBJ2-3	TGTGCCAGCAGTGACGGGGGGGGGACCACAGATACGCAGTATTTT	CASSDGGGTTDTQYF
NA	TRBV7-9	NA	TRBJ2-1	TGTGCCAGCAGCCCGAGACGGGGAGGTCTATCGGGGGAGCAGTTCTTC	CASSPRRGGLSGEQFF
NA	TRBV25-1	NA	TRBJ2-7	TGTGCCAGCAGTGAGGGGCACCTATACGAGCAGTACTTC	CASSEGHLYEQYF
TRBD1	TRBV9	NA	TRBJ2-3	TGTGCCAGCAGCGTAGGGGGGACAGTTCCCCGCACAGATACGCAGTATTTT	CASSVGGTVPRTDTQYF
TRBD2	TRBV7-9	NA	TRBJ2-1	TGTGCCAGCAGCTCCCACCCTATTACTAGCGGGGTTTACAATGAGCAGTTCTTC	CASSSHPITSGVYNEQFF
NA	TRBV7-3	few	TRBJ2-1	TGTGCCAGCAGGACGATAAGGGGGTGTGAGCAGTTCTTC	CASRTIRGCEQFF
NA	TRBV6-5	NA	TRBJ2-7	TGTGCCAGCAGTTACTCCCAGGGGGGGGCCTACGAGCAGTACTTC	CASSYSQGGAYEQYF